Presented here are 21 T cell receptor beta chains from one specimen sequenced in a study of cytomegalovirus exposure and HLA in healthy donors. 13 Jbeta primers and 60 Vbeta primers were used for the PCR. The data were produced by immunoSEQ multiplex PCR, yet TCRdb's version contains in-frame clones alone and is incomplete. The profile covers nearly 200,000 clones, with around 83% appearing a single time and 6.5% taken by the ten largest. The sequenced material came from PBMCs. Source of these receptors: a woman between 45 and 65 years old in good health and CMV-seropositive.

The rearrangement links TRBV19 to TRBJ1-2, with 9 bases fitting TRBD1. Per germline, CDR1 LNHDA and CDR2 SQIVND (reference sequence). This CDR3 has 12 residues. The trim removed 10 bases at V and 8 bases at J, leaving 8 bases unmatched. DNA for the CDR3: TGTGCCACCCCAGGGACAGGGATGGGCTACACCTTC. This sequence encodes CATPGTGMGYTF. Using reference TRBV19 and TRBJ1-2 for the parts outside the CDR3, the full variable domain is DGGITQSPKYLFRKEGQNVTLSCEQNLNHDAMYWYRQDPGQGLRLIYYSQIVNDFQKGDIAEGYSVSREKKESFPLTVTSAQKNPTAFYLCATPGTGMGYTFGSGTRLTVV.

This chain links TRBV7-2 with TRBJ1-2, with a possible D match to TRBD1 (5 bases). Germline values: CDR1 SGHTA, CDR2 FQGNSA. The CDR3 has 14 residues. Trimming removed 5 bases from V and 4 bases from J, with 14 bases in between. CDR3 sequence (DNA): TGTGCCAGCAGCCCAAAGGGGTCGGGCTATGGCTACACCTTC. Translated, it gives CASSPKGSGYGYTF.

On this clone: One junction end disagrees with the germline gene, perhaps due to a read error. This chain joins TRBV28 and TRBJ2-7; 9 bases map to TRBD1. Germline values: CDR1 MDHEN, CDR2 SYDVKM. This CDR3 is 15 amino acids long. The CDR3 loop reads CASRIRDRANYEQHF. The CDR3 DNA follows: TGTGCCAGCAGGATAAGGGACAGGGCGAACTACGAGCAGCACTTC.

This clone was picked up one time. The V and J genes are TRBV21-1 and TRBJ1-5; no DNA check was done on the table's D call, TRBD1. TRBV21-1 is marked as a pseudogene. This CDR3 contains 12 residues. CDR3 nucleotides: TGCGTACTGGACAGGGGGGATCAGCCCCAGCATTTT. Residues: CVLDRGDQPQHF.

The V gene is TRBV28, the J gene TRBJ1-4; 10 bases align to TRBD1. The V and J ends lost 5 bases and 0 bases, in that order; junction bases with no gene match: 3. The CDR3 extends over 16 amino acids. Per germline, CDR1 MDHEN and CDR2 SYDVKM. Here the CDR3 DNA reads TGTGCCAGCAGTGACAGGGGGCCCGCAACTAATGAAAAACTGTTTTTT. Its protein is CASSDRGPATNEKLFF.

This chain uses TRBV18 with TRBJ1-5; TRBD1 matches at 9 bases. CDR3 length equals 16 residues. CDR1 is KGHSH and CDR2 is LQKENI in the germline V gene. The trim removed 0 bases at V and 4 bases at J, leaving 4 bases unmatched. The CDR3 reads CASSPPGQGNNQPQHF. The CDR3 DNA sequence: TGTGCCAGCTCACCACCCGGACAGGGGAATAATCAGCCCCAGCATTTT.

The chain carries TRBV15 and TRBJ1-4; TRBD1 is a possible D gene (6 bases). The CDR3 runs 15 residues. CDR1 and CDR2 (germline): LNHNV, YYDKDF (reference sequence). V lost 3 bases to trimming and J lost 7 bases, with 15 bases between them. As DNA, the CDR3 is TGTGCCACCAGCAGGAGAACAGGGAATAGTGAAAAACTGTTTTTT. This translates into CATSRRTGNSEKLFF.

The chain combines TRBV9 with TRBJ1-1, with a possible D match to TRBD1 (6 bases). From germline, CDR1 is SGDLS and CDR2 YYNGEE. This CDR3 region has 14 residues. The V and J ends lost 5 bases and 4 bases respectively, with 15 bases between them. The CDR3: CASSPLQGSTEAFF. DNA for the CDR3: TGTGCCAGCAGTCCCCTACAGGGAAGCACTGAAGCTTTCTTT.

The sample holds one count of this clone. This sequence joins TRBV10-2 and TRBJ2-3, with D perhaps matching TRBD1 (5 bases). Trimming left V 6 bases short and J 0 bases short, with 10 bases between. This CDR3 region has 14 residues. Germline loops: CDR1 WSHSY, CDR2 SAAADI. The CDR3 loop is CASRSGASTDTQYF. The CDR3 DNA reads as TGCGCCAGCAGGAGTGGGGCTAGCACAGATACGCAGTATTTT.

The CDR3 DNA follows: TGTGCCAGCAGTGACAGTACCTTCTCTATCGGCTACACCTTC. This sequence encodes CASSDSTFSIGYTF. The V and J genes are TRBV28 and TRBJ1-2, with D maybe TRBD1 (5 bases). This CDR3 is 14 amino acids long. V lost 5 bases and J lost 8, with 18 bases in between. The germline CDR1 and CDR2 sequences are MDHEN and SYDVKM.

This rearrangement joins TRBV27 to TRBJ2-1, with 8 bases aligning to TRBD1. There are 16 residues in the CDR3. Trimming removed 4 bases from V and 0 bases from J; junction bases left unmatched: 5. Germline lookup yields CDR1 MNHEY and CDR2 SMNVEV (reference sequence). The CDR3 loop is CASSSDRGSSYNEQFF. The CDR3 DNA reads as TGTGCCAGCAGTTCCGACAGGGGAAGCTCCTACAATGAGCAGTTCTTC.

This clone was recorded a few times. V is TRBV7-8 and J is TRBJ1-5; D perhaps matches TRBD1 (5 bases). This CDR3 contains 15 residues. Trimming pared 1 base from V and 7 bases from J, leaving 14 bases between. Germline values: CDR1 SGHVS, CDR2 FQNEAQ. Written as DNA, the CDR3 is TGTGCCAGCAGCTTAGAGGGGCAGGGAGGGCAGCCCCAGCATTTT. The encoded protein is CASSLEGQGGQPQHF. Using reference TRBV7-8 and TRBJ1-5 for the parts outside the CDR3, the full variable domain is GAGVSQSPRYKVAKRGQDVALRCDPISGHVSLFWYQQALGQGPEFLTYFQNEAQLDKSGLPSDRFFAERPEGSVSTLKIQRTQQEDSAVYLCASSLEGQGGQPQHFGDGTRLSIL.

The CDR3 sequence: CASTGTGNSYEQYF. In DNA, the CDR3 is TGTGCCAGCACCGGGACAGGGAACTCCTACGAGCAGTACTTC. J is TRBJ2-5 and V is TRBV28; 9 nucleotides line up with TRBD1. The end of the DNA is better explained by TRBJ2-7, so the J call may be wrong. Germline CDR1 is MDHEN and CDR2 is SYDVKM. This CDR3 contains 14 residues.

This chain links TRBV19 with TRBJ2-6, with a weak D call TRBD1 (5 bases). This CDR3 is built from 17 residues. The V end was cut by 5 bases, the J end by 2 bases, with 16 bases between. CDR1 is LNHDA, CDR2 SQIVND, per germline (reference sequence). The CDR3 DNA follows: TGTGCCAGTAGTCCCACAGGTAACTACCCTGGGGCCAACGTCCTGACTTTC. Amino acid sequence: CASSPTGNYPGANVLTF.

The CDR3 DNA reads as TGTGCCAGTAGCAAAGTTAGCGGGAGTAGGGTCAATGAGCAGTTCTTC. Protein product: CASSKVSGSRVNEQFF. This chain joins TRBV19 and TRBJ2-1; 9 bases fit TRBD2. The length of the CDR3 is 16 residues. Germline V gene data show CDR1 as LNHDA and CDR2 as SQIVND (reference sequence). Trimming took 6 bases from V and 6 from J; bases not matched to a gene: 12.

The chain recombines TRBV7-8 with TRBJ1-1, with TRBD1 as a possible D gene (5 bases). The germline V gene encodes CDR1 SGHVS and CDR2 FQNEAQ. V lost 0 bases and J 3 bases, leaving 8 bases between the germline ends. The CDR3 spans 14 residues. CDR3 sequence: CASSLAMGHTEAFF. The CDR3 region has the DNA TGTGCCAGCAGCTTAGCAATGGGGCACACTGAAGCTTTCTTT.

This chain connects TRBV11-2 to TRBJ2-5; the D gene is possibly TRBD2 (6 bases). The CDR3 contains 16 residues. With 0 bases removed from V and 4 bases from J, the gap between germline ends came to 15 bases. Germline lookup yields CDR1 SGHAT and CDR2 FQNNGV. CDR3 nucleotide sequence: TGTGCCAGCAGCTTAGAAGACTTGGGGGGAGGAGAGACCCAGTACTTC. It is translated as CASSLEDLGGGETQYF.

This chain joins TRBV30 and TRBJ2-1; maybe TRBD2 (5 bases). V dropped 5 bases and J dropped 7 bases, with 18 bases sitting between them. Germline CDR1 GTSNPN, CDR2 SVGIG (reference sequence). The CDR3 loop spans 14 amino acids. In nucleotides, the CDR3 is TGTGCCTGGGCCGTATCGGGGTCTGCAAATGAGCAGTTCTTC. It yields the protein CAWAVSGSANEQFF.

The rearrangement uses TRBV21-1 and TRBJ2-5; TRBD2 is the table's D call and was not checked against the DNA. TRBV21-1 represents a pseudogene. The CDR3 is 15 amino acids. This CDR3 reads CASSKDTGDEETQYF. The DNA for the CDR3 is TGTGCCAGCAGCAAAGATACGGGAGACGAAGAGACCCAGTACTTC.

The chain carries TRBV11-3 and TRBJ1-3, with D perhaps matching TRBD1 (5 bases). The CDR3 is 17 amino acids. Germline CDR1 and CDR2: SGHNT and YENEEA. V gave up 5 bases and J gave up 2 bases, with 19 bases separating them. This CDR3 is CASSTTPWGGAGNTIYF. For the CDR3, the DNA is TGTGCCAGCAGCACGACCCCATGGGGGGGAGCTGGAAACACCATATATTTT.

The genes are TRBV5-1 and TRBJ1-2, with TRBD1 matching 7 bases. Germline assignment: CDR1 SGHRS and CDR2 YFSETQ. Trimming cost V 3 bases and J 8 bases; bases outside gene matches: 4. CDR3 size: 12 residues. The DNA for the CDR3 is TGCGCCAGCAGCTCGGACAGGCAGGGCTACACCTTC. As protein: CASSSDRQGYTF. Full variable domain (remainder filled in from reference TRBV5-1 and TRBJ1-2): KAGVTQTPRYLIKTRGQQVTLSCSPISGHRSVSWYQQTPGQGLQFLFEYFSETQRNKGNFPGRFSGRQFSNSRSEMNVSTLELGDSALYLCASSSDRQGYTFGSGTRLTVV.